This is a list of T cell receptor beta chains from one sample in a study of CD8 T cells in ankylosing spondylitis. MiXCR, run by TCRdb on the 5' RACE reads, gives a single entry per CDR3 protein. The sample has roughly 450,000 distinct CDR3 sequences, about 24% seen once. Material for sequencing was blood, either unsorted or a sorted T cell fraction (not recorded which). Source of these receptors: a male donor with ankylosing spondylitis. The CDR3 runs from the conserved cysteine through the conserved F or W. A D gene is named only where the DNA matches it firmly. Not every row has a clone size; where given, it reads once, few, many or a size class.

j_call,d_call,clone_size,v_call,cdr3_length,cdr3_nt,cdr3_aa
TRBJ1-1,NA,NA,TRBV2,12,TGTGCCAGCAGTGAAAGGTGGTCTGAAGCTTTCTTT,CASSERWSEAFF
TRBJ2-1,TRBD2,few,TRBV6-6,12,TGTGCCAGCAGATGGGAGGGGAATGAGCAGTTCTTC,CASRWEGNEQFF
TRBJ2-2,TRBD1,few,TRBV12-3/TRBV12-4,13,TGTGCCAGCAGTCGACAGGGTTCCGGGGAGCTGTTTTTT,CASSRQGSGELFF
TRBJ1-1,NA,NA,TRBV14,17,TGTGCCAGCAGCCAAATGGGCTCTGAACGGCTGAACACTGAAGCTTTCTTT,CASSQMGSERLNTEAFF
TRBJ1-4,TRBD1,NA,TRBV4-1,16,TGCGCCAGCAGCCAACACACAGGGGTAGGGAATGAAAAACTGTTTTTT,CASSQHTGVGNEKLFF
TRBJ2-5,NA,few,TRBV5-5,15,TGTGCCAGCAGCTTGGGAGGAGGGCGTACGGAGACCCAGTACTTC,CASSLGGGRTETQYF
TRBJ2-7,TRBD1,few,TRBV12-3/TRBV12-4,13,TGTGCCAGCAGTTCGGGACAGTTCTACGAGCAGTACTTC,CASSSGQFYEQYF
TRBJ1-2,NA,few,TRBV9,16,TGTGCCAGCAGCCACCGGGGGGGAGAGGGCTACTATGGCTACACCTTC,CASSHRGGEGYYGYTF
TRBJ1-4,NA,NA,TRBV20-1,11,TGCAGTGCTAGAGCCGGTTCAGGGATGTTTTTT,CSARAGSGMFF
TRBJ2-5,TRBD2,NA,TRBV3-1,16,TGTGCCAGCAGCTGGGGACTAGCGGGAGACTGGGAGACCCAGTACTTC,CASSWGLAGDWETQYF
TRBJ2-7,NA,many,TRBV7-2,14,TGTGCCAGCAGCGCCCAACCTGGGTTTTACGAGCAGTACTTC,CASSAQPGFYEQYF
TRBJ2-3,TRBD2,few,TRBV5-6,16,TGTGCCAGCAGCCTCACGGGGAGGGAAAAGACAGATACGCAGTATTTT,CASSLTGREKTDTQYF
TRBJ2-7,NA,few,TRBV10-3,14,TGTGCCATCAGTGCCTTAGGCAGGGGCGACGAGCAGTACTTC,CAISALGRGDEQYF
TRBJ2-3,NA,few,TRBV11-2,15,TGTGCCAGCAGCTTTAACTTCGGCTTCACAGATACGCAGTATTTT,CASSFNFGFTDTQYF
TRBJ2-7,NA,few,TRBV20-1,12,TGCAGTGCTAGCGGGTACTCCTACGAGCAGTACTTC,CSASGYSYEQYF
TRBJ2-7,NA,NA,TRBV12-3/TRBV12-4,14,TGTGCCAGCAGCATGGGTCCGAGCTCCTACGAGCAGTACTTC,CASSMGPSSYEQYF
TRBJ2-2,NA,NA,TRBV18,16,TGTGCCAGCTCACCCTTTCGAGGACCGACCACCGGGGAGCTGTTTTTT,CASSPFRGPTTGELFF
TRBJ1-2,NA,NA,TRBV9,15,TGTGCCAGCAGCGTAGTCCCCAGGGCACTTGGTGGCTACACCTTC,CASSVVPRALGGYTF
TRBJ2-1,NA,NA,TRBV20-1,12,TGCAGTGCTAGAGTCCCCCACAATGAGCAGTTCTTC,CSARVPHNEQFF
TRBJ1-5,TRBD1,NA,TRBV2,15,TGTGCCAGCAAGCTACAGGGGGCGGGCAATCAGCCCCAGCATTTT,CASKLQGAGNQPQHF
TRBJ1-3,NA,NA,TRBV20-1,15,TGCAGTGCTAGACTCCTAGGGGGGGCTGGAAACACCATATATTTT,CSARLLGGAGNTIYF
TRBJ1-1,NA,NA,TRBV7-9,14,TGTGCCAGCGCCCTTCTTAACGTGAACACTGAAGCTTTCTTT,CASALLNVNTEAFF
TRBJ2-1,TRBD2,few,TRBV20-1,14,TGCAGTGCTAGCTTCTCGGGAGGGCCGGGGGAGCAGTTCTTC,CSASFSGGPGEQFF
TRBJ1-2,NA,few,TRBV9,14,TGTGCCAGCAGCGTAGGATCGGGGGCGCAGGGCTACACCTTC,CASSVGSGAQGYTF
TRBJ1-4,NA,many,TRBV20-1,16,TGCAGTGCTAGCCCACCGCCGCCCAGATTTAATGAAAAACTGTTTTTT,CSASPPPPRFNEKLFF
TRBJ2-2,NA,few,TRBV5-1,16,TGCGCCAGCAGCCCAGGACAGGGAGGGGAAGCCGGGGAGCTGTTTTTT,CASSPGQGGEAGELFF
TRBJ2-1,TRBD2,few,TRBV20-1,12,TGCAGCAGCGGGAGGGGATACAATGAGCAGTTCTTC,CSSGRGYNEQFF
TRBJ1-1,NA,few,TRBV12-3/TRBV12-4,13,TGTGCCAGCAGAAGCACAGTGAACACTGAAGCTTTCTTT,CASRSTVNTEAFF
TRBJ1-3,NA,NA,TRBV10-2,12,TGCGCCAGCCGGGACAATGGAAACACCATATATTTT,CASRDNGNTIYF
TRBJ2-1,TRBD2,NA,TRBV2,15,TGTGCCAGCAGCGGAGCAGCGGGAGGTTACAATGAGCAGTTCTTC,CASSGAAGGYNEQFF
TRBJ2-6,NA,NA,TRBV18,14,TGTGCCAGCTTCACCCAAACTGGGGCCAACGTCCTGACTTTC,CASFTQTGANVLTF